This entry is about one T cell receptor (beta chain). These data belong to a study of shared clonotypes between healthy human individuals. Study in general: The study drew on two women and three men aged 18 to 49 as donors.

The run depth of the assay was deep. DNA input for the unsorted PBMC replicate PCRs was roughly 290 ng, 25,000 to 30,000 T cell genomes. The table came from immunoSEQ multiplex PCR; TCRdb's copy has only in-frame clones and leaves some out. Of about half a million clones listed, 70% to 80% were seen once; the top ten hold 13%. Germline V CDR1 and CDR2: SGHTA, FQGNSA. V dropped 3 bases and J dropped 2 bases, with 6 bases sitting between them. CDR3 length: 13 amino acids. This clonotype originated in a woman aged 40 to 50 in good health. Some clones in this sample may be carry-over from other donors' samples. Sequencing input: PBMCs. The chain joins TRBV7-2 to TRBJ2-3, with D hard to call. The CDR3 loop is CASSFVTTDTQYF. In DNA, the CDR3 is TGTGCCAGCAGCTTTGTCACCACAGATACGCAGTATTTT.